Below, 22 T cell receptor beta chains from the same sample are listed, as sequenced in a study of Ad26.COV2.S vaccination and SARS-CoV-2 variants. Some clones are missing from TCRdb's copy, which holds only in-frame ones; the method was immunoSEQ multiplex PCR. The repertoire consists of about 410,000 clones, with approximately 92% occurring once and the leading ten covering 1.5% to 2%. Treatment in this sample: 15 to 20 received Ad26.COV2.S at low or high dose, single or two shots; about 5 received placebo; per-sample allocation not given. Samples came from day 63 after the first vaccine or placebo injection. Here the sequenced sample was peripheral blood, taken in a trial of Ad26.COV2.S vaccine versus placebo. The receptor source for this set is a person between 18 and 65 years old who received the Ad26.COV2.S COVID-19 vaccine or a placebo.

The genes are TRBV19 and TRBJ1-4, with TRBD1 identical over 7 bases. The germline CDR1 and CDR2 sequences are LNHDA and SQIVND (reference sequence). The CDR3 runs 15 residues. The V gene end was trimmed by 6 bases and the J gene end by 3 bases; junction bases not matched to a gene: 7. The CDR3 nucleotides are TGTGCCAGTAGAAACGACAGGGCGGCTAATGAAAAACTGTTTTTT. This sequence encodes CASRNDRAANEKLFF.

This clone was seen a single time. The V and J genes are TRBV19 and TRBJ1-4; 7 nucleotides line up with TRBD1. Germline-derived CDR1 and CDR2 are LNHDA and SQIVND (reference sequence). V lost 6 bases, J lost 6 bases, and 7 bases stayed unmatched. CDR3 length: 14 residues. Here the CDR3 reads CASRTGQQYEKLFF. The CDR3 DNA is TGTGCCAGTAGGACGGGACAGCAATATGAAAAACTGTTTTTT.

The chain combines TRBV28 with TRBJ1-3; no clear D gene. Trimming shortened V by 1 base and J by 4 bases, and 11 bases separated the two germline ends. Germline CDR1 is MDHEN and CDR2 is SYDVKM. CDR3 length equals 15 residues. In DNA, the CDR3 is TGTGCCAGCAGTTTATTTCGAGGGTCCGGAAACACCATATATTTT. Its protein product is CASSLFRGSGNTIYF.

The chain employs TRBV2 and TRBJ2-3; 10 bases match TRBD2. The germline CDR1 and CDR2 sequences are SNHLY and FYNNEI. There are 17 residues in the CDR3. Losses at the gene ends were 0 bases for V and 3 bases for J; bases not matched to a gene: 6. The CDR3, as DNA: TGTGCCAGCAGTGAAGCGAGGGTGACTAGCGGGACAGATACGCAGTATTTT. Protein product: CASSEARVTSGTDTQYF. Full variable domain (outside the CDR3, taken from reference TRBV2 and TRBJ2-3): EPEVTQTPSHQVTQMGQEVILRCVPISNHLYFYWYRQILGQKVEFLVSFYNNEISEKSEIFDDQFSVERPDGSNFTLKIRSTKLEDSAMYFCASSEARVTSGTDTQYFGPGTRLTVL.

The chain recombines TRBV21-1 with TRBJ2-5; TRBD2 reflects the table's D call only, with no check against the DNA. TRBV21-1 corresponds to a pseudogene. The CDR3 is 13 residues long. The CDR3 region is CASSKREQETQYF. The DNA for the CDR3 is TGTGCCAGCAGCAAGCGGGAACAAGAGACCCAGTACTTC.

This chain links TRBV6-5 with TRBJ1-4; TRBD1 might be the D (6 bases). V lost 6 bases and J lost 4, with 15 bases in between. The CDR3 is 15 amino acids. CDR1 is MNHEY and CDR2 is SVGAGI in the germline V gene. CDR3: CASSRLTGYNEKLFF. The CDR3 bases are TGTGCCAGCAGCCGACTGACAGGCTATAATGAAAAACTGTTTTTT.

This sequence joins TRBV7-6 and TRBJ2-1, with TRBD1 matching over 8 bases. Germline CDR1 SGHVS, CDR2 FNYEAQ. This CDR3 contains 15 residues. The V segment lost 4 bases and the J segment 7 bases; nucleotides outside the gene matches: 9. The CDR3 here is CASSSWDRRVNEQFF. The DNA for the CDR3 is TGTGCCAGCAGCTCATGGGACAGGAGGGTTAATGAGCAGTTCTTC.

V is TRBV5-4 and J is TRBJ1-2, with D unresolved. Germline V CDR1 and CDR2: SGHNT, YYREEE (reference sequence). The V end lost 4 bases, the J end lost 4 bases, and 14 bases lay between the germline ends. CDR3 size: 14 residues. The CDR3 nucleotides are TGTGCCAGCAGCACGCCCAGTCCATCCTATGGCTACACCTTC. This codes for CASSTPSPSYGYTF.

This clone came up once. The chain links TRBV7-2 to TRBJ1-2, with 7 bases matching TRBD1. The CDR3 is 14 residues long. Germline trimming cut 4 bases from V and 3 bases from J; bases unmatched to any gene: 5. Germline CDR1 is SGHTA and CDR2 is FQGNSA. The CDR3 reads CASSSRGPDYGYTF. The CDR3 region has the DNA TGTGCCAGCAGCTCTAGGGGGCCCGACTATGGCTACACCTTC.

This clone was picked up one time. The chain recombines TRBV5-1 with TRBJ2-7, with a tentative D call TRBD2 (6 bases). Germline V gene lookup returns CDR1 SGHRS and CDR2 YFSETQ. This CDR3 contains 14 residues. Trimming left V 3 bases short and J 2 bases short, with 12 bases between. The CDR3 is CASSSLAGTYEQYF. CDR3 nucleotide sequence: TGCGCCAGCAGCTCCCTCGCGGGGACCTACGAGCAGTACTTC.

The CDR3 DNA is TGTGCCAGCAGCTTAGTGGCCCTTTACAATGAGCAGTTCTTC. Residues: CASSLVALYNEQFF. This chain links TRBV7-9 with TRBJ2-1; D is ambiguous. From germline, CDR1 is SEHNR and CDR2 FQNEAQ (reference sequence). The CDR3 loop spans 14 amino acids. Trimming left V 1 base short and J 4 bases short, with 8 bases between.

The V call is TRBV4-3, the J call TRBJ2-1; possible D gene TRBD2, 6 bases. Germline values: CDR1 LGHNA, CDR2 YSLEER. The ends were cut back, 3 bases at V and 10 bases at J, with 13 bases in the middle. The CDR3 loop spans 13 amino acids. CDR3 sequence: CASSQGPGDEQFF. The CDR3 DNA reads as TGCGCCAGCAGCCAGGGACCGGGGGACGAGCAGTTCTTC.

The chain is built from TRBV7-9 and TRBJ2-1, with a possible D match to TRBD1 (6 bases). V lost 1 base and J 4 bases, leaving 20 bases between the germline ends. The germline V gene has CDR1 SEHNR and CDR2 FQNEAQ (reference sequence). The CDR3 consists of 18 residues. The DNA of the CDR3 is TGTGCCAGCAGCTTAGGGGAACAGGGCCTCGGTGTATACAATGAGCAGTTCTTC. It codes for CASSLGEQGLGVYNEQFF. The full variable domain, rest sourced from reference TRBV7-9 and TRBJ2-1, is DTGVSQNPRHKITKRGQNVTFRCDPISEHNRLYWYRQTLGQGPEFLTYFQNEAQLEKSRLLSDRFSAERPKGSFSTLEIQRTEQGDSAMYLCASSLGEQGLGVYNEQFFGPGTRLTVL.

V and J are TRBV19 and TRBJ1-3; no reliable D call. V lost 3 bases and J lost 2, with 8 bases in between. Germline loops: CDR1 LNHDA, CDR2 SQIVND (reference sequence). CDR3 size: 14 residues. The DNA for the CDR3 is TGTGCCAGTAGTATCTGGACGACTGGAAACACCATATATTTT. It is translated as CASSIWTTGNTIYF.

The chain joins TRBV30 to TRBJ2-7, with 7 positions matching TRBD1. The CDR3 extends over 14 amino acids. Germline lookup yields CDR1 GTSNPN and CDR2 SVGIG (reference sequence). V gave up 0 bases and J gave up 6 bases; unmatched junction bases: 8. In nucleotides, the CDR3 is TGTGCCTGGAGTGTACTAAGGGGGCGAATCGAGCAGTACTTC. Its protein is CAWSVLRGRIEQYF.

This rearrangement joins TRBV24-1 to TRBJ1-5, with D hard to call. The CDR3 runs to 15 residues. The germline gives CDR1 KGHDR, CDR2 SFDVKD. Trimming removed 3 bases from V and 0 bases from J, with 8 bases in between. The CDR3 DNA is TGTGCCACCAGTGATCCCTCGGATAGCAATCAGCCCCAGCATTTT. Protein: CATSDPSDSNQPQHF.

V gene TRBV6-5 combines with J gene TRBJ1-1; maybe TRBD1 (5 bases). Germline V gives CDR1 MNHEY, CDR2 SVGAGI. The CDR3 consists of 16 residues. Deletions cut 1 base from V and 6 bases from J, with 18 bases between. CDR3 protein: CASSYWDGLSTPEAFF. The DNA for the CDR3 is TGTGCCAGCAGTTACTGGGACGGACTTTCTACCCCTGAAGCTTTCTTT.

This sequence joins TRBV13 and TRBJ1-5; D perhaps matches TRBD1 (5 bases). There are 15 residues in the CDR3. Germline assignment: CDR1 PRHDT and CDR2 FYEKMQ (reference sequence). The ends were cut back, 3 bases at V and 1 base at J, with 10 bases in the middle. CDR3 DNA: TGTGCCAGCAGCTTGAACCGGGACAGCAATCAGCCCCAGCATTTT. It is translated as CASSLNRDSNQPQHF.

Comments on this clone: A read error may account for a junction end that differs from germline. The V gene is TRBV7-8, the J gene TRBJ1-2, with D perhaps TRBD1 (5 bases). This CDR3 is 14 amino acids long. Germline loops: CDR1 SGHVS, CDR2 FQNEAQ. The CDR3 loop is CASSFASEATTGAF. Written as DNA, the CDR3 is TGTGCCAGCAGCTTTGCCAGTGAGGCTACTACGGGGGCCTTC.

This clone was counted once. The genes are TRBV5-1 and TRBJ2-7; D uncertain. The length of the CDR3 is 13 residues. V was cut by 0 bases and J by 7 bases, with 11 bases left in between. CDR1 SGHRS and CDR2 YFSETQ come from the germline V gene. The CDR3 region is CASSLEAAGEQYF. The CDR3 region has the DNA TGCGCCAGCAGCTTGGAGGCCGCCGGGGAGCAGTACTTC.

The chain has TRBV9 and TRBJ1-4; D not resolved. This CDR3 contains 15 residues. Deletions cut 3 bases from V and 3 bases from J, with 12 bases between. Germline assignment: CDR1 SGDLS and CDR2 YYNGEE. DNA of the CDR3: TGTGCCAGCAGCGCGGTGTCGCAGCCTAATGAAAAACTGTTTTTT. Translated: CASSAVSQPNEKLFF.

DNA for the CDR3: TGTGCCAGCTCACCGTCTCCGCAAATTGCTAACTATGGCTACACCTTC. It specifies CASSPSPQIANYGYTF. This chain connects TRBV18 to TRBJ1-2; D ambiguous. The CDR3 has 16 residues. V dropped 3 bases and J dropped 0 bases, with 14 bases sitting between them. Germline-derived CDR1 and CDR2 are KGHSH and LQKENI.